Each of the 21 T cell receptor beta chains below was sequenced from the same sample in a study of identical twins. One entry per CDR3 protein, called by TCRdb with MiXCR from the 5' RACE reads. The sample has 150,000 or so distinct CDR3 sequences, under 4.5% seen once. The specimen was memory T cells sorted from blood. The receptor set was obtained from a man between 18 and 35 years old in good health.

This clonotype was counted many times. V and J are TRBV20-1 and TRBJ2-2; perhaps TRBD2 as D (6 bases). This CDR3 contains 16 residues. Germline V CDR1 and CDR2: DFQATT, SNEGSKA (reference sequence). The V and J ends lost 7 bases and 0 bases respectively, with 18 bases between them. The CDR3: CSVKFGGLTNTGELFF. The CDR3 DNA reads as TGCAGTGTTAAATTCGGCGGACTAACGAACACCGGGGAGCTGTTTTTT.

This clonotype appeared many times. CDR3 protein: CASSLGFSDYGYTF. The CDR3 region has the DNA TGTGCCAGCAGCTTAGGCTTTTCGGACTATGGCTACACCTTC. The genes are TRBV7-8 and TRBJ1-2; D unresolved. CDR1 SGHVS and CDR2 FQNEAQ come from the germline V gene. Trimming removed 1 base from V and 3 bases from J, with 9 bases in between. The CDR3 contains 14 residues.

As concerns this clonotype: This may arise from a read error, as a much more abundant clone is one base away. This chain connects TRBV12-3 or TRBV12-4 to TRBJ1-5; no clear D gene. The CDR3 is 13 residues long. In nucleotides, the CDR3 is TGTGCCAGCACCTCCGATCGTAATCGGCCCCAGCATTTT. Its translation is CASTSDRNRPQHF.

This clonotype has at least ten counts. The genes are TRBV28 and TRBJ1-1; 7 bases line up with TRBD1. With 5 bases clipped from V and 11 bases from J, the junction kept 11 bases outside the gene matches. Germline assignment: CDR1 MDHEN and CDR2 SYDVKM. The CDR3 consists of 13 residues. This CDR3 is CASSAPDRVSAFF. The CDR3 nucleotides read TGTGCCAGCAGTGCCCCTGACAGGGTCTCGGCTTTCTTT.

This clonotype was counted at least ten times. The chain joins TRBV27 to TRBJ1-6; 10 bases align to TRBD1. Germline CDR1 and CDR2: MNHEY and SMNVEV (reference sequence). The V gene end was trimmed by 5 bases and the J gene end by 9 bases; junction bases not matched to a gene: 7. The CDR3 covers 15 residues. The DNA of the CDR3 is TGTGCCAGCAGTAGGGGGACAGGGGATATTTCACCCCTCCACTTT. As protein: CASSRGTGDISPLHF.

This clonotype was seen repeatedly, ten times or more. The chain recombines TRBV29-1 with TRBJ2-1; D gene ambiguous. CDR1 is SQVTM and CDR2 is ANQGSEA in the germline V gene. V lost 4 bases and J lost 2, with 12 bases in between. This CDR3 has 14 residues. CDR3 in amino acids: CSVAPAAPYNEQFF. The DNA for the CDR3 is TGCAGCGTTGCCCCGGCGGCCCCCTACAATGAGCAGTTCTTC.

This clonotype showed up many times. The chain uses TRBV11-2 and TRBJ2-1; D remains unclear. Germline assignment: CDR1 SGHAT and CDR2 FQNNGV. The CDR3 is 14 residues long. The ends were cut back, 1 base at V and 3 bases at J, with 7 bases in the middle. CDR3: CASSLGLIYNEQFF. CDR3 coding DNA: TGTGCCAGCAGCTTAGGACTTATCTACAATGAGCAGTTCTTC.

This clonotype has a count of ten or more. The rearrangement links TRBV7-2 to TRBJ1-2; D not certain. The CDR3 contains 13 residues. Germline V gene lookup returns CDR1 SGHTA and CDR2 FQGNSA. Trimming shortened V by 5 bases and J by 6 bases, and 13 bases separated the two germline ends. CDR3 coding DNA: TGTGCCAGCAGCCCCCGGCCTAGAAATGGCTACACCTTC. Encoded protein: CASSPRPRNGYTF. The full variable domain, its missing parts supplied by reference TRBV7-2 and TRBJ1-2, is GAGVSQSPSNKVTEKGKDVELRCDPISGHTALYWYRQSLGQGLEFLIYFQGNSAPDKSGLPSDRFSAERTGGSVSTLTIQRTQQEDSAVYLCASSPRPRNGYTFGSGTRLTVV.

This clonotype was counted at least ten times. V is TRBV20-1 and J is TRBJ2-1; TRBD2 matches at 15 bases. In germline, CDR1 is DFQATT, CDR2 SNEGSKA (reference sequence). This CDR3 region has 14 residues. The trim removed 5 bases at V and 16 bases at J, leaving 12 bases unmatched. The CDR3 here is CSAALGLAGGRFFF. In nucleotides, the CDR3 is TGCAGTGCTGCCCTGGGACTAGCGGGAGGAAGGTTCTTCTTC.

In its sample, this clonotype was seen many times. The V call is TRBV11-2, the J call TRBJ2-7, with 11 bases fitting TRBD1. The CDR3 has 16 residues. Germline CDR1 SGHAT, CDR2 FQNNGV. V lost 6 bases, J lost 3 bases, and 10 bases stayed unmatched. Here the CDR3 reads CASSSFAGTGGYEQYF. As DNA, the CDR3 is TGTGCCAGCAGTTCGTTCGCCGGGACAGGGGGCTACGAGCAGTACTTC. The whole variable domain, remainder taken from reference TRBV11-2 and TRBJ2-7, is EAGVAQSPRYKIIEKRQSVAFWCNPISGHATLYWYQQILGQGPKLLIQFQNNGVVDDSQLPKDRFSAERLKGVDSTLKIQPAKLEDSAVYLCASSSFAGTGGYEQYFGPGTRLTVT.

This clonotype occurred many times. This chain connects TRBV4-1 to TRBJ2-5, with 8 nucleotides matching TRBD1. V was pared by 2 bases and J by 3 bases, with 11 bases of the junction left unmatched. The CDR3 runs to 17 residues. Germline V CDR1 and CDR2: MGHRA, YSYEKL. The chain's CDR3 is CASSQSVDLQGEETQYF. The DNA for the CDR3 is TGCGCCAGCAGCCAATCAGTCGACCTACAGGGGGAAGAGACCCAGTACTTC.

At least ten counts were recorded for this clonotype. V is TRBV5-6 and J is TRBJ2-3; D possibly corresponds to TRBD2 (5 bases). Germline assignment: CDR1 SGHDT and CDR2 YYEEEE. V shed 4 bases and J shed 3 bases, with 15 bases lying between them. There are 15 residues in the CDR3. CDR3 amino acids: CASSPPGAGTDTQYF. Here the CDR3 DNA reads TGTGCCAGCAGCCCCCCGGGTGCGGGTACAGATACGCAGTATTTT.

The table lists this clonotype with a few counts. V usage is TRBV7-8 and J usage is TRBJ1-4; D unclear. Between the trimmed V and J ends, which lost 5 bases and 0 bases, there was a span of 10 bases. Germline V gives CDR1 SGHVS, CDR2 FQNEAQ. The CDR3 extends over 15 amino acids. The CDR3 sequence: CASSPEPATNEKLFF. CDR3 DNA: TGTGCCAGCAGCCCGGAACCCGCAACTAATGAAAAACTGTTTTTT.

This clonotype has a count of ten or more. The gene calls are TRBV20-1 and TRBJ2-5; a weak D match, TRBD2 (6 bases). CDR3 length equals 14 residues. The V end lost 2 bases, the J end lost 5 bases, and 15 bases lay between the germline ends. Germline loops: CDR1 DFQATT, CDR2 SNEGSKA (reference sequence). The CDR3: CSARLASVGETQYF. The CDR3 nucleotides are TGCAGTGCTAGACTAGCGAGCGTGGGGGAGACCCAGTACTTC.

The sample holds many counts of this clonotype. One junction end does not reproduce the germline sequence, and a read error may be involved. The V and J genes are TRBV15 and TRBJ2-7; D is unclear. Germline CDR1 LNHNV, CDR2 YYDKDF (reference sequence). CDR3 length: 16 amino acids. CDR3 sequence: CATSRESRSPSNEQYF. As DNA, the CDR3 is TGTGCCACCAGCAGAGAAAGTCGGAGCCCCTCCAACGAGCAGTACTTC.

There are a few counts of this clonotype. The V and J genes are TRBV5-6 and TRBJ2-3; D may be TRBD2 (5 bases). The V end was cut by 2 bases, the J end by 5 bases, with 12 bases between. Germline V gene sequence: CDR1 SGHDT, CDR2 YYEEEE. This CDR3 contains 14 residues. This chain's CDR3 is CASSLIIGRDTQYF. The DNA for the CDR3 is TGTGCCAGCAGCTTAATCATAGGGAGAGATACGCAGTATTTT.

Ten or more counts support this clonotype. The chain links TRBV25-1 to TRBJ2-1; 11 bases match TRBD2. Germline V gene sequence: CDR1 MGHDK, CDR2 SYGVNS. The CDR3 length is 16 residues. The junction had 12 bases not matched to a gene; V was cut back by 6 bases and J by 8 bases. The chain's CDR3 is CASSLASGRHSDEQFF. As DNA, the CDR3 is TGTGCCAGCAGCCTGGCTAGCGGGAGGCATAGCGATGAGCAGTTCTTC.

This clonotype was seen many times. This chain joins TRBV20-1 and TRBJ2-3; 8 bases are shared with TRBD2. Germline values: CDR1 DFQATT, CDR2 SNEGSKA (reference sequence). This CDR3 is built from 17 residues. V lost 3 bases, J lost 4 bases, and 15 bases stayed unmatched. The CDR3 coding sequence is TGCAGTGCTAGCCCTTTATTTGTGAGCGGGAGTTCAGATACGCAGTATTTT. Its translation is CSASPLFVSGSSDTQYF.

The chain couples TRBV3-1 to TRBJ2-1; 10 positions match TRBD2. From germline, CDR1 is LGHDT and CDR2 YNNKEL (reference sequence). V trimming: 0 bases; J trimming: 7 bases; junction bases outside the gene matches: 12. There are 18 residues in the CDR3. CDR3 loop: CASSQDGLAGVNVNEQFF. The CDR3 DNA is TGTGCCAGCAGCCAAGATGGTCTAGCGGGAGTAAATGTGAATGAGCAGTTCTTC.

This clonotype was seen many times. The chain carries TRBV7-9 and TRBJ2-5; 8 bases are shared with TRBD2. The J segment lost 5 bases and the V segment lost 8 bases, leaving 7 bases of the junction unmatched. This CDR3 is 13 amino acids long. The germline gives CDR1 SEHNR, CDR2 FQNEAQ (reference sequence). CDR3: CASSRGASETQYF. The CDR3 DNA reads TGTGCCAGCTCGCGGGGGGCGTCGGAGACCCAGTACTTC.

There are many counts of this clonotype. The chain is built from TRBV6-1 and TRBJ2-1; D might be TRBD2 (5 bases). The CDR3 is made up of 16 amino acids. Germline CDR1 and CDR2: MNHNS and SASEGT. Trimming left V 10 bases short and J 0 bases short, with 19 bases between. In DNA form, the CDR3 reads TGTGCCACCAGAGGCGGAGGTCAGAGCTCCTACAATGAGCAGTTCTTC. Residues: CATRGGGQSSYNEQFF.